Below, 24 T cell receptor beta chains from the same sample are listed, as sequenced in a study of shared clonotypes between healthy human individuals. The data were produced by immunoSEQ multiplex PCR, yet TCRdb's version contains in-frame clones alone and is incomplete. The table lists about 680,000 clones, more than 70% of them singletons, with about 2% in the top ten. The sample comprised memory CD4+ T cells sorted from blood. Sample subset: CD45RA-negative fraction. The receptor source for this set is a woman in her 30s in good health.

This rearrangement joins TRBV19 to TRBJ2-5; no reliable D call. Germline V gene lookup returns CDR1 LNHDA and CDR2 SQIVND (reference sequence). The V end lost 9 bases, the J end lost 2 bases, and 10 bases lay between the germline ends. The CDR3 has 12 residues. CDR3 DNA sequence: TGTGCCAGCTCCGTAGGGCAAGAGACCCAGTACTTC. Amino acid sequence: CASSVGQETQYF. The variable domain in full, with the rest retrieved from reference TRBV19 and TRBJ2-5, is DGGITQSPKYLFRKEGQNVTLSCEQNLNHDAMYWYRQDPGQGLRLIYYSQIVNDFQKGDIAEGYSVSREKKESFPLTVTSAQKNPTAFYLCASSVGQETQYFGPGTRLLVL.

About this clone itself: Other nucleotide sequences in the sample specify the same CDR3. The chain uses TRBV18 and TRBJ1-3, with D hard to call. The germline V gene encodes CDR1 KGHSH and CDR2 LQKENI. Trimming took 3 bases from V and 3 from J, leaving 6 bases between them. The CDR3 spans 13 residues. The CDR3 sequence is CASSPGSGNTIYF. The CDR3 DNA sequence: TGTGCCAGCTCACCCGGGAGTGGAAACACCATATATTTT.

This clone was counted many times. CDR3 loop: CSVVGVGGGYTF. Here the CDR3 DNA reads TGCAGCGTTGTGGGGGTGGGAGGCGGCTACACCTTC. The chain links TRBV29-1 to TRBJ1-2; perhaps TRBD1 as D (5 bases). V was shortened by 4 bases and J by 8 bases, with 14 bases between the two germline ends. Germline V gene lookup returns CDR1 SQVTM and CDR2 ANQGSEA. The CDR3 length is 12 residues.

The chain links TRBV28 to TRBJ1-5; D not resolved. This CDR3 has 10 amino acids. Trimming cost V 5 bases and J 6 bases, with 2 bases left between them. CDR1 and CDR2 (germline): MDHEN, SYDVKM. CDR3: CASSTQPQHF. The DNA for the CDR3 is TGTGCCAGCAGTACTCAGCCCCAGCATTTT. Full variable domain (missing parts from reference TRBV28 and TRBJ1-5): DVKVTQSSRYLVKRTGEKVFLECVQDMDHENMFWYRQDPGLGLRLIYFSYDVKMKEKGDIPEGYSVSREKKERFSLILESASTNQTSMYLCASSTQPQHFGDGTRLSIL.

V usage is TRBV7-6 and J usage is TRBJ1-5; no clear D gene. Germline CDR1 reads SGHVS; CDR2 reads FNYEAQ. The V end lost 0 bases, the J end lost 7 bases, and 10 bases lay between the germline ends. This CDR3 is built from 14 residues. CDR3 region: CASSLAGIGQPQHF. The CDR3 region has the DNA TGTGCCAGCAGCTTAGCGGGCATAGGACAGCCCCAGCATTTT.

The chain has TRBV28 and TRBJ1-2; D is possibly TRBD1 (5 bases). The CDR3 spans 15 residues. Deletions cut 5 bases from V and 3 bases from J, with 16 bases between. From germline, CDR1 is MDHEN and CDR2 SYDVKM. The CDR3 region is CASSETPRADYGYTF. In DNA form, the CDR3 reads TGTGCCAGCAGTGAAACCCCCAGGGCGGACTATGGCTACACCTTC.

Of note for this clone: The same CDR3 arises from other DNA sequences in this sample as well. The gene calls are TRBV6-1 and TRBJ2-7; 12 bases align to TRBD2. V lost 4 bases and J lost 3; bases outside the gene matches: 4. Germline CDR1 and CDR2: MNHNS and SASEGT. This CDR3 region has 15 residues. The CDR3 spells CASSGLAGDRYEQYF. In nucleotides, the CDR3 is TGTGCCAGCAGTGGACTAGCGGGAGACCGCTACGAGCAGTACTTC.

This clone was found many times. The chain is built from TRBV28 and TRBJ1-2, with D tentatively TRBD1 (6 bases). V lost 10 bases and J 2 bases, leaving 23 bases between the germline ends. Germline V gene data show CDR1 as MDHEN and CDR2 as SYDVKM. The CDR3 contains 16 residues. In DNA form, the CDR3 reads TGTGCCACCGCGTCCCCGGGGGGACAAAGGAACTATGGCTACACCTTC. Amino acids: CATASPGGQRNYGYTF.

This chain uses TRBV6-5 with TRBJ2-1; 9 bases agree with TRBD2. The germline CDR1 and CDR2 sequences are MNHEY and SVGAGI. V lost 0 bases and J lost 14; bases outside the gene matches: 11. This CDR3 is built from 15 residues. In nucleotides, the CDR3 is TGTGCCAGCAGTTACTCTTCCCTAGCGGGAATCATTGAGTTCTTC. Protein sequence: CASSYSSLAGIIEFF.

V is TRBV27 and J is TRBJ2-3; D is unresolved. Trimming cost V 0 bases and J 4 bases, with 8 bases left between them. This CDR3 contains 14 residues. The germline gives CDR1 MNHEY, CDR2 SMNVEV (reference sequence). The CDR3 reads CASSLSFKADTQYF. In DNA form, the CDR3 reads TGTGCCAGCAGTTTATCGTTCAAGGCAGATACGCAGTATTTT.

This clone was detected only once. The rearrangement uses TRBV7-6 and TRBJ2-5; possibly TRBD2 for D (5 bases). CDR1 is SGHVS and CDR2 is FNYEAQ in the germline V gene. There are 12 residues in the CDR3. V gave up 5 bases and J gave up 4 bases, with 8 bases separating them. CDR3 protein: CASSPEVETQYF. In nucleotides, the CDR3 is TGTGCCAGCAGCCCGGAGGTAGAGACCCAGTACTTC.

This chain's CDR3 is CASSVAGDTQYF. The CDR3 DNA sequence: TGTGCCAGCAGCGTAGCGGGAGATACGCAGTATTTT. The J gene is TRBJ2-3, the V gene TRBV28; 7 positions agree with TRBD2. Germline loops: CDR1 MDHEN, CDR2 SYDVKM. The CDR3 length is 12 residues. J gave up 5 bases and V 6 bases, and 2 bases lay outside the gene matches.

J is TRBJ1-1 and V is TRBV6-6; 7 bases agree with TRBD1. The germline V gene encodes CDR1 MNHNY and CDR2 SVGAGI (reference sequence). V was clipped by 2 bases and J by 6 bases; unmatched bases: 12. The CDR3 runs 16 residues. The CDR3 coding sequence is TGTGCCAGCAGTTACCGGATAGACAGACAGGGCCCTGAAGCTTTCTTT. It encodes CASSYRIDRQGPEAFF.

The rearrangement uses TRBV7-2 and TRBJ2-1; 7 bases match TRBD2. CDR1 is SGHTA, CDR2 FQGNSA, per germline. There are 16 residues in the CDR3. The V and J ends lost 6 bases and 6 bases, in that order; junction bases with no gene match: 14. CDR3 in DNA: TGTGCCAGCAGATTTTCGAGACTAGCCGGACCCAATGAGCAGTTCTTC. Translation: CASRFSRLAGPNEQFF.

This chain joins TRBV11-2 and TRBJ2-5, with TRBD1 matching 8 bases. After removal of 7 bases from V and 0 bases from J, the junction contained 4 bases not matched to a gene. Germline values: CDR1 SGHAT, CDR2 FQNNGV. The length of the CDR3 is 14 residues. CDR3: CASNRQGYQETQYF. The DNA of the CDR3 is TGTGCCAGCAATCGACAGGGGTACCAAGAGACCCAGTACTTC. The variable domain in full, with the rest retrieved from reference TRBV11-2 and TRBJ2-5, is EAGVAQSPRYKIIEKRQSVAFWCNPISGHATLYWYQQILGQGPKLLIQFQNNGVVDDSQLPKDRFSAERLKGVDSTLKIQPAKLEDSAVYLCASNRQGYQETQYFGPGTRLLVL.

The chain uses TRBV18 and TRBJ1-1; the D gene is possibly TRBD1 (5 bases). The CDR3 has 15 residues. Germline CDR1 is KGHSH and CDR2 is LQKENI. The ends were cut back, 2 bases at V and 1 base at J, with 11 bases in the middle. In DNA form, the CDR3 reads TGTGCCAGCTCACCAGCTCAGGGTGCGAACACTGAAGCTTTCTTT. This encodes CASSPAQGANTEAFF.

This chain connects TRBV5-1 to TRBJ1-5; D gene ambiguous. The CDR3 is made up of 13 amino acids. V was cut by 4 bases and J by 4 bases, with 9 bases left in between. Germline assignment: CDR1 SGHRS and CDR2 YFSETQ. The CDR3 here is CASSRGLNQPQHF. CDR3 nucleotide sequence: TGCGCCAGCAGCCGAGGACTTAATCAGCCCCAGCATTTT.

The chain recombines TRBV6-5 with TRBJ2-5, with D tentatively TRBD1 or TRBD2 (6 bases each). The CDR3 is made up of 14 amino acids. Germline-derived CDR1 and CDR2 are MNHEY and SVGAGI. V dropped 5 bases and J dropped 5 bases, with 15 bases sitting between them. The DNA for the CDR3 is TGTGCCAGCAGTATAGGTCGGGGGCGGGAGACCCAGTACTTC. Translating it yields CASSIGRGRETQYF.

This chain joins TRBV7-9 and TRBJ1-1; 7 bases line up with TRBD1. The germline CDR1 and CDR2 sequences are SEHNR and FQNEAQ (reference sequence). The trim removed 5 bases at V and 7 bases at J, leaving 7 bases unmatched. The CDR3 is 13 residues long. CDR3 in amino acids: CASSRGTVNEAFF. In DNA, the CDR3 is TGTGCCAGCAGCCGGGGGACAGTCAATGAAGCTTTCTTT.

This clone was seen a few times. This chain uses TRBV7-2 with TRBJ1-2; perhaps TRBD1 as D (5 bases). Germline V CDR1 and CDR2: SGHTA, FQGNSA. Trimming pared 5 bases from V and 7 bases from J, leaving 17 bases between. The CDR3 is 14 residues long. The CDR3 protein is CASSPYLQGSGYTF. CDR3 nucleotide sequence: TGTGCCAGCAGCCCCTACCTCCAGGGCTCTGGCTACACCTTC.

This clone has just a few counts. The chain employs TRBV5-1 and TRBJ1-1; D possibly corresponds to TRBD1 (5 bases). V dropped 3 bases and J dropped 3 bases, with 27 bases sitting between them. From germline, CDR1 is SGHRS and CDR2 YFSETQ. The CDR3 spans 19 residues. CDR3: CASSSRLGQAGVQDTEAFF. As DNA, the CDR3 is TGCGCCAGCAGCTCCCGCTTGGGGCAGGCCGGTGTACAGGACACTGAAGCTTTCTTT.

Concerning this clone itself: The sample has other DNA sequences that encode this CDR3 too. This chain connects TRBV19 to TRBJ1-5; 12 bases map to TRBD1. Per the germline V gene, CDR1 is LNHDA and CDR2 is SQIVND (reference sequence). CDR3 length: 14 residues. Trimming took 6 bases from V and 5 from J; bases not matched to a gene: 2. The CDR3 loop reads CASSGTGGYQPQHF. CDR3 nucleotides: TGTGCCAGTAGCGGGACAGGGGGCTATCAGCCCCAGCATTTT.

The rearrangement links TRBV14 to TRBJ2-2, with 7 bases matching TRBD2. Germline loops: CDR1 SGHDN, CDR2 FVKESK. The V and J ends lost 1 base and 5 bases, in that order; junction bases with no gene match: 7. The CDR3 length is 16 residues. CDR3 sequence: CASSQGRGSGTGELFF. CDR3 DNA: TGTGCCAGCAGCCAAGGACGCGGGAGTGGAACCGGGGAGCTGTTTTTT.

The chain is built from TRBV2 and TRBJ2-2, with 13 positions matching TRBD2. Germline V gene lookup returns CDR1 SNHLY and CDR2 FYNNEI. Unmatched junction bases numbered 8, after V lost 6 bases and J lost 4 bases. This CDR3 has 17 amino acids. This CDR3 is CASRNVGTSGVTGELFF. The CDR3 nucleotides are TGTGCCAGCAGAAATGTAGGGACTAGCGGGGTCACCGGGGAGCTGTTTTTT.